These 22 T cell receptor beta chains share one sample of origin, sequenced in a study of Tregs in tolerant kidney transplant recipients. Clones were read by immunoSEQ multiplex PCR, and TCRdb kept only the in-frame ones, dropping some. The table lists about 110,000 clones, roughly 90% of them singletons. The sample consisted of CD4+ T cells from blood, taken before the transplant. The source is a human donor who received a combined kidney and bone marrow transplant.

The chain joins TRBV29-1 to TRBJ1-1; weak D call: TRBD1 (6 bases). From germline, CDR1 is SQVTM and CDR2 ANQGSEA. V lost 6 bases and J 1 base, leaving 12 bases between the germline ends. The length of the CDR3 is 13 residues. CDR3 in amino acids: CSVVRDKNTEAFF. CDR3 in DNA: TGCAGCGTGGTCCGGGACAAGAACACTGAAGCTTTCTTT.

The chain combines TRBV6-5 with TRBJ1-2; D remains ambiguous. Trimming removed 5 bases at V and 6 bases at J, with 16 bases between. Germline CDR1 reads MNHEY; CDR2 reads SVGAGI. The CDR3 consists of 14 residues. The CDR3 coding sequence is TGTGCCAGCAGTAGAGGCCGGGGAGTTGATGGCTACACCTTC. The encoded protein is CASSRGRGVDGYTF.

Here the CDR3 reads CASSLSRGFLNTEAFF. In DNA, the CDR3 is TGTGCCAGCAGTTTAAGTCGGGGTTTTCTTAACACTGAAGCTTTCTTT. The chain recombines TRBV27 with TRBJ1-1, with no clear D. The CDR3 totals 16 residues. The germline V gene encodes CDR1 MNHEY and CDR2 SMNVEV (reference sequence). V lost 2 bases, J lost 2 bases, and 15 bases lay in between.

The genes are TRBV4-1 and TRBJ1-2; possible D gene TRBD1, 6 bases. Germline lookup yields CDR1 MGHRA and CDR2 YSYEKL. Between the trimmed V and J ends, which lost 3 bases and 7 bases, there was a span of 18 bases. The CDR3 sequence is 15 residues long. The CDR3 DNA reads as TGCGCCAGCAGCCACTGGGGGGGGCCCGACGGTGGCTACACCTTC. Translated, it gives CASSHWGGPDGGYTF.

The chain joins TRBV19 to TRBJ1-4, with a weak D call TRBD1 (5 bases). V gave up 6 bases and J gave up 7 bases, with 15 bases separating them. The length of the CDR3 is 14 residues. Germline V gene sequence: CDR1 LNHDA, CDR2 SQIVND (reference sequence). The CDR3 DNA is TGTGCCAGTAGATTCTTATCTCAGGGTGAAAAACTGTTTTTT. Protein sequence: CASRFLSQGEKLFF. The full variable domain, in which reference TRBV19 and TRBJ1-4 provide the parts outside the CDR3, is DGGITQSPKYLFRKEGQNVTLSCEQNLNHDAMYWYRQDPGQGLRLIYYSQIVNDFQKGDIAEGYSVSREKKESFPLTVTSAQKNPTAFYLCASRFLSQGEKLFFGSGTQLSVL.

V is TRBV10-2 and J is TRBJ2-1; 14 bases align to TRBD2. With 7 bases clipped from V and 4 bases from J, the junction kept 3 bases outside the gene matches. Germline V gene lookup returns CDR1 WSHSY and CDR2 SAAADI. This CDR3 spans 15 amino acids. The CDR3 DNA reads TGCGCCAGCACCCGGACTAGCGGGAGGTACAATGAGCAGTTCTTC. Encoded protein: CASTRTSGRYNEQFF.

The chain couples TRBV7-9 to TRBJ1-5; 7 bases agree with TRBD1. CDR1 SEHNR and CDR2 FQNEAQ come from the germline V gene (reference sequence). With 5 bases clipped from V and 9 bases from J, the junction kept 10 bases outside the gene matches. The CDR3 loop spans 14 amino acids. As DNA, the CDR3 is TGTGCCAGCAGCCCTGGCGCAGGGGGAGCGCCCCAGCATTTT. Translation: CASSPGAGGAPQHF.

J is TRBJ2-2 and V is TRBV6-4; TRBD2 agrees at 12 bases. Looked up from germline, CDR1 is MRHNA and CDR2 is SNTAGT. CDR3 length: 15 residues. CDR3 in amino acids: CATRPSGGAVGELFF. The CDR3 DNA reads as TGTGCTACGCGACCTAGCGGGGGGGCCGTCGGGGAGCTGTTTTTT.

V gene TRBV7-9 combines with J gene TRBJ2-1; possible D gene TRBD2, 6 bases. V shed 5 bases and J shed 3 bases, with 14 bases lying between them. The CDR3 is 15 residues long. Germline values: CDR1 SEHNR, CDR2 FQNEAQ (reference sequence). The CDR3 DNA sequence: TGTGCCAGCAGCCCTAGAGGCGGGGTCTACAATGAGCAGTTCTTC. Translated, it gives CASSPRGGVYNEQFF.

This chain connects TRBV7-2 to TRBJ1-1; 7 nucleotides agree with TRBD1. The J segment lost 0 bases and the V segment lost 0 bases, leaving 1 base of the junction unmatched. The CDR3 is 15 residues long. Germline V gives CDR1 SGHTA, CDR2 FQGNSA. CDR3 residues: CASSLATGLNTEAFF. Written as DNA, the CDR3 is TGTGCCAGCAGCTTAGCGACAGGGCTGAACACTGAAGCTTTCTTT.

The chain is built from TRBV6-5 and TRBJ1-5; possible D gene TRBD1, 5 bases. Trimming pared 8 bases from V and 4 bases from J, leaving 15 bases between. The germline V gene encodes CDR1 MNHEY and CDR2 SVGAGI. The CDR3 has 14 residues. The CDR3 nucleotides are TGTGCCAGCTCACCCAGGGATGGGAATCAGCCCCAGCATTTT. It encodes CASSPRDGNQPQHF.

The count of this clone is one. The chain carries TRBV28 and TRBJ2-2; 7 positions agree with TRBD2. The CDR3 consists of 14 residues. V dropped 3 bases and J dropped 5; count of bases not matched to a gene: 3. CDR1 MDHEN and CDR2 SYDVKM come from the germline V gene. In DNA form, the CDR3 reads TGTGCCAGCAGTTTTGGGGGGGGAACCGGGGAGCTGTTTTTT. Protein product: CASSFGGGTGELFF.

This rearrangement joins TRBV18 to TRBJ2-2; 7 bases match TRBD1. CDR3 length: 13 residues. Looked up from germline, CDR1 is KGHSH and CDR2 is LQKENI. V was clipped by 8 bases and J by 0 bases; unmatched bases: 0. CDR3 in amino acids: CASDRANTGELFF. The CDR3 region has the DNA TGTGCCAGCGACAGGGCGAACACCGGGGAGCTGTTTTTT.

The chain employs TRBV7-2 and TRBJ2-2, with 8 bases identical to TRBD2. The germline gives CDR1 SGHTA, CDR2 FQGNSA. J lost 6 bases, V lost 0 bases, and 6 bases had no gene match. CDR3 length: 16 residues. CDR3 coding DNA: TGTGCCAGCAGCTTAGCAGGACTAGCTGTGTCCGGGGAGCTGTTTTTT. The encoded protein is CASSLAGLAVSGELFF.

This clone occurred a few times. The chain couples TRBV7-9 to TRBJ2-1; 7 nucleotides align to TRBD2. CDR3 length: 15 amino acids. The J segment lost 5 bases and the V segment lost 2 bases, leaving 6 bases of the junction unmatched. Germline V gene sequence: CDR1 SEHNR, CDR2 FQNEAQ (reference sequence). CDR3 protein: CASSLRTSVDNEQFF. DNA of the CDR3: TGTGCCAGCAGCTTAAGAACTAGCGTAGACAATGAGCAGTTCTTC.

CDR3 loop: CASRKEGTVDEKLFF. The DNA of the CDR3 is TGTGCCAGCCGTAAAGAGGGGACAGTGGATGAAAAACTGTTTTTT. The rearrangement links TRBV2 to TRBJ1-4; 7 bases are shared with TRBD1. CDR1 and CDR2 from the germline V gene are SNHLY and FYNNEI. With 8 bases clipped from V and 6 bases from J, the junction kept 12 bases outside the gene matches. CDR3 length: 15 amino acids.

The chain joins TRBV18 to TRBJ1-2, with a weak D call TRBD1 (5 bases). Trimming took off 5 bases at V and 8 bases at J, with 18 bases between the two ends. This CDR3 is 14 amino acids long. Germline assignment: CDR1 KGHSH and CDR2 LQKENI. The CDR3 region has the DNA TGTGCCAGCTCAGCAGACAGTAGGGGCTTGGGCTACACCTTC. As protein: CASSADSRGLGYTF.

This chain uses TRBV5-6 with TRBJ2-7; a weak D match, TRBD2 (7 bases). The germline V gene encodes CDR1 SGHDT and CDR2 YYEEEE. CDR3 length: 16 amino acids. V shed 7 bases and J shed 2 bases, with 22 bases lying between them. Here the CDR3 DNA reads TGTGCCAGCCACCCCGGAGGGGGGGTGGGGACCTACGAGCAGTACTTC. Its translation: CASHPGGGVGTYEQYF. Combining the CDR3 with reference TRBV5-6 and TRBJ2-7 gives the whole variable domain DAGVTQSPTHLIKTRGQQVTLRCSPKSGHDTVSWYQQALGQGPQFIFQYYEEEERQRGNFPDRFSGHQFPNYSSELNVNALLLGDSALYLCASHPGGGVGTYEQYFGPGTRLTVT.

This clone was detected only once. The rearrangement joins TRBV6-5 to TRBJ2-1; 7 bases are shared with TRBD2. The length of the CDR3 is 15 residues. Germline CDR1 reads MNHEY; CDR2 reads SVGAGI. The V gene end was trimmed by 6 bases and the J gene end by 0 bases; junction bases not matched to a gene: 5. DNA of the CDR3: TGTGCCAGCAGACCCAGCGGGATCTCCTACAATGAGCAGTTCTTC. Its translation is CASRPSGISYNEQFF.

The chain is built from TRBV4-3 and TRBJ1-4; perhaps TRBD1 as D (6 bases). CDR1 and CDR2 (germline): LGHNA, YSLEER. This CDR3 contains 17 residues. Trimming stripped 0 bases from V and 2 bases from J, with 13 bases between. Here the CDR3 reads CASSQEAGVVTNEKLFF. DNA of the CDR3: TGCGCCAGCAGCCAAGAGGCAGGGGTTGTTACTAATGAAAAACTGTTTTTT.

The chain carries TRBV6-6 and TRBJ1-5; D unresolved. Trimming stripped 4 bases from V and 2 bases from J, with 12 bases between. The CDR3 covers 15 residues. CDR1 is MNHNY, CDR2 SVGAGI, per germline (reference sequence). CDR3 amino acids: CASSFSGIGNQPQHF. The CDR3 nucleotides are TGTGCCAGCAGTTTTTCGGGTATCGGCAATCAGCCCCAGCATTTT.

This clone was seen only a few times. The chain employs TRBV28 and TRBJ2-4, with D possibly matching TRBD2 (6 bases). The CDR3 length is 13 residues. Trimming left V 0 bases short and J 9 bases short, with 9 bases between. Germline CDR1 and CDR2: MDHEN and SYDVKM. Here the CDR3 reads CASSLWQGGIQYF. CDR3 sequence (DNA): TGTGCCAGCAGTTTATGGCAGGGAGGCATTCAGTACTTC.